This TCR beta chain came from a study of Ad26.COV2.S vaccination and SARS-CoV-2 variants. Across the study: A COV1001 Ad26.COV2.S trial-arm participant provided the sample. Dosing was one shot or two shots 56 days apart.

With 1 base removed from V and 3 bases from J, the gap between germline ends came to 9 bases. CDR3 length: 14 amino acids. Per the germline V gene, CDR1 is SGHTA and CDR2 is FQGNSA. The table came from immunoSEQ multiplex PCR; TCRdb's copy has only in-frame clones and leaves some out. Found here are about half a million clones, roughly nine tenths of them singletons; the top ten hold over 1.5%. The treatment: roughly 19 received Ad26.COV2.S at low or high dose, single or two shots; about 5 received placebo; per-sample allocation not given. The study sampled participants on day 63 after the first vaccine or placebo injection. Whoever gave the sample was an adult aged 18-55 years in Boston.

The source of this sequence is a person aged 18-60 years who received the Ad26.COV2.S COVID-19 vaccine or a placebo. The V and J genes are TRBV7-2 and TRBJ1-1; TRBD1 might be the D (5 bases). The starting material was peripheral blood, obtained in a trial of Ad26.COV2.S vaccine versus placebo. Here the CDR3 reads CASSLGLGDTEAFF. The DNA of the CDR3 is TGTGCCAGCAGCTTAGGGTTAGGGGACACTGAAGCTTTCTTT.